The clone carrying this T cell receptor beta chain was recorded a few times. The CDR3 runs 13 residues. V was clipped by 0 bases and J by 6 bases; unmatched bases: 1. Germline V gene lookup returns CDR1 SGHTA and CDR2 FQGNSA. Expressed TCRB transcripts got sequenced, as all isolated RNA was reverse transcribed. Using immunoSEQ multiplex PCR, the repertoire was profiled, and TCRdb retains in-frame clones only, with some absent. The data show nearly 250,000 clones, approximately 14% seen once. This specimen comes from a study of beta chain features in type 1 diabetes. The chain joins TRBV7-2 to TRBJ1-2; 7 nucleotides agree with TRBD1. This TCR was recovered from a woman aged 40 to 50 in good health. The sequencing sample was made of naive CD4+ T cells from blood. The CDR3 protein is CASSLATGDGYTF. The CDR3 DNA reads TGTGCCAGCAGCTTAGCCACAGGGGATGGCTACACCTTC.